The clone carrying this T cell receptor beta chain showed up just a few times. The data derive from a study of early T cells in non-severe SARS-CoV-2 infection. Trimming left V 5 bases short and J 9 bases short, with 20 bases between. The CDR3 runs to 14 residues. Per the germline V gene, CDR1 is SGHTA and CDR2 is FQGNSA. TCRdb passed the 5' RACE reads through MiXCR, listing each CDR3 protein once. The sample has about 63,000 distinct CDR3 sequences, 10% to 15% seen once. The chain has TRBV7-2 and TRBJ2-7, with a tentative D call TRBD2 (6 bases). The TCR comes from an adult who was a healthcare worker with PCR-confirmed SARS-CoV-2 infection or an uninfected control (not recorded which). The specimen was whole blood. The CDR3 loop is CASSPRDSAAGQYF. In nucleotides, the CDR3 is TGTGCCAGCAGCCCACGGGACTCCGCTGCTGGGCAGTACTTC.